This T cell receptor (beta chain) was recovered during a study of blood T cell repertoires in COVID-19. Study at large: Acute-phase and convalescent COVID-19 samples originated in the United States, Italy and Spain. PBMCs, B-cell-depleted T cells, or T cells were the source of the cDNA or gDNA that made up the material.

Original processing notes: Reference gene primer amplification gave nucleated cell count estimates. Profiled with immunoSEQ multiplex PCR; TCRdb holds only in-frame clones, not every one. V and J calls and clone size are given by that table; D and trimming were obtained from the DNA. The sample lists about 240,000 clones; 86% were seen once. The V gene's germline CDR1 is SGHRS and CDR2 YFSETQ. V dropped 3 bases and J dropped 5; count of bases not matched to a gene: 7. The CDR3 has 14 amino acids. The V and J genes are TRBV5-1 and TRBJ2-7; 8 bases line up with TRBD1. This clonotype originated in a man between 60 and 75 years old with acute or convalescent COVID-19. Specimen: peripheral blood. CDR3 coding DNA: TGCGCCAGCAGCTCGAGGACAGGGTGGGACGAGCAGTACTTC. This translates into CASSSRTGWDEQYF.